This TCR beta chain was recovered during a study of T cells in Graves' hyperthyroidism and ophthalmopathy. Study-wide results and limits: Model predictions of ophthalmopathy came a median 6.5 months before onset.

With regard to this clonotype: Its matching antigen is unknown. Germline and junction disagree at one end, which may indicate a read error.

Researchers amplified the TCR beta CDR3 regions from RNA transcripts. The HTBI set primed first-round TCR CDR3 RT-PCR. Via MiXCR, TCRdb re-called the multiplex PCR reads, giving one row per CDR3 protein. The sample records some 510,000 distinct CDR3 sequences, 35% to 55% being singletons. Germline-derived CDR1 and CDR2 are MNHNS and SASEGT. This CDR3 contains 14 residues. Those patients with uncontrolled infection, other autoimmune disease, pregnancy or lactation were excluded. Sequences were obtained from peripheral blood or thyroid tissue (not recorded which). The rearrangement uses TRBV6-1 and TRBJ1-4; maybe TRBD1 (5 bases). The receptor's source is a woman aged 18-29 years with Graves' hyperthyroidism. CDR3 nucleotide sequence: TGTGCCATCAGTGAAGCTCGGGGGAGCGAAAAACTGTTTTTT. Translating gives CAISEARGSEKLFF.